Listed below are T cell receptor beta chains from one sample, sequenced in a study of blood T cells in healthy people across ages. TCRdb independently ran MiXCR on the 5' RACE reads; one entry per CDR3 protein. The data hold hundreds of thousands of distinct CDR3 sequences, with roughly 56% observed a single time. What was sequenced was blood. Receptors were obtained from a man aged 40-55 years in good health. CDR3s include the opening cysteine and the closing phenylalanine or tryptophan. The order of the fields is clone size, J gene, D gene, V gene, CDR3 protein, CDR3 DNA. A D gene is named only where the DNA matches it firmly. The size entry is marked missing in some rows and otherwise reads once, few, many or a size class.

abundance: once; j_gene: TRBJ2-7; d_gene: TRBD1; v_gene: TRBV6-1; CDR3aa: CAVDRGLRYEQYF; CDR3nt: TGTGCCGTCGACAGGGGGCTTCGGTACGAGCAGTACTTC
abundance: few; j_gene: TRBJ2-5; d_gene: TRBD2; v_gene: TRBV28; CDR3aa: CASSLSTGLGTLSETQYF; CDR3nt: TGTGCCAGCAGTTTATCCACGGGACTAGGAACGTTATCAGAGACCCAGTACTTC
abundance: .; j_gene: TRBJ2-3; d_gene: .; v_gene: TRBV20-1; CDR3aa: CSARLLVGTDTQYF; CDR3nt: TGCAGTGCTAGATTACTAGTAGGCACAGATACGCAGTATTTT
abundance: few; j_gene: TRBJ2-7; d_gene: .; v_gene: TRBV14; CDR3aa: CASSQEVWEGAYEQYF; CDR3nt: TGTGCCAGCAGCCAAGAAGTCTGGGAAGGAGCCTACGAGCAGTACTTC
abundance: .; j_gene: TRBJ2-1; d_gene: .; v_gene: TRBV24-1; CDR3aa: CATSVRDYNEQFF; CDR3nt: TGTGCCACCAGCGTTAGAGATTACAATGAGCAGTTCTTC
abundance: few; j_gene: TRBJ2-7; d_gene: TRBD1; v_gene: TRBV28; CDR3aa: CASSDFGTGAYEQYF; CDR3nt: TGTGCCAGCAGTGATTTCGGGACAGGGGCCTACGAGCAGTACTTC
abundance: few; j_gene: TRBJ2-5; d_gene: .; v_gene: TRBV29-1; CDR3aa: CSVESSETQYF; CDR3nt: TGCAGCGTTGAATCTTCAGAGACCCAGTACTTC
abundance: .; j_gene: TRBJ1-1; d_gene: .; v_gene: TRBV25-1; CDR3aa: CANSESTVLQGEAFF; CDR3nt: TGTGCCAACAGTGAATCGACAGTTCTCCAAGGTGAAGCTTTCTTT
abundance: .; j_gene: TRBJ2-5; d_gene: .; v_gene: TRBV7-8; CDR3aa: CASSSLVSKETQYF; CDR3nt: TGTGCCAGCAGCTCCCTGGTTTCGAAAGAGACCCAGTACTTC
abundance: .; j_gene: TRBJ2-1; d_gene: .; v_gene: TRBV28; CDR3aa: CASSFFRVTGSSYNEQFF; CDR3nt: TGTGCCAGCAGTTTTTTTAGGGTTACAGGGAGCTCCTACAATGAGCAGTTCTTC
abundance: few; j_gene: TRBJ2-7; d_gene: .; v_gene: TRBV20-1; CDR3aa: CSARDRFLQGGYEQYF; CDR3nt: TGCAGTGCTAGAGATAGGTTCCTACAGGGTGGCTACGAGCAGTACTTC
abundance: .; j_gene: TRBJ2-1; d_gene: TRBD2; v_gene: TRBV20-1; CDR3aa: CSARDQSGRVGHEQFF; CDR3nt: TGCAGTGCTAGAGATCAGAGCGGGAGGGTAGGGCATGAGCAGTTCTTC
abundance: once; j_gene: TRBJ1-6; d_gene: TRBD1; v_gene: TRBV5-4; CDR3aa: CASSLRQGIISPLHF; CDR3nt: TGTGCCAGCAGCTTAAGACAGGGGATTATCTCACCCCTCCACTTT
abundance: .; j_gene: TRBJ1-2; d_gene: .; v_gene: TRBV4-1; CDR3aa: CASSQEGDGYTF; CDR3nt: TGCGCCAGCAGCCAAGAAGGGGATGGCTACACCTTC
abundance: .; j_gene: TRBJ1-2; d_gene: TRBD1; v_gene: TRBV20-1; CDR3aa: CSAHDTGGYGYTF; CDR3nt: TGCAGTGCTCACGACACAGGGGGCTATGGCTACACCTTC
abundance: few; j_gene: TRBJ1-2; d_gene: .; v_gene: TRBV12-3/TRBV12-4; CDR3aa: CASSLGPGYGYTF; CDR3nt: TGTGCCAGCAGTTTAGGCCCTGGGTATGGCTACACCTTC
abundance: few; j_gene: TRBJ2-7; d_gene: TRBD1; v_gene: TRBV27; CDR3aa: CASSVHQTGVQYF; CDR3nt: TGTGCCAGCAGTGTTCATCAAACAGGGGTGCAGTACTTC
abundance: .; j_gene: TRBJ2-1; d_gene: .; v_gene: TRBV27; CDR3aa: CASSSGNPDNEQFF; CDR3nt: TGTGCCAGCAGTTCGGGGAACCCCGACAATGAGCAGTTCTTC
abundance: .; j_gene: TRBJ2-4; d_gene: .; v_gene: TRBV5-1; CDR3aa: CASGTGTGKNIQYF; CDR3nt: TGCGCCAGCGGAACCGGGACCGGCAAAAACATTCAGTACTTC
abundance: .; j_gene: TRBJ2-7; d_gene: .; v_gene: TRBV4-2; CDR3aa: CASSQEKLTTFFSYEQYF; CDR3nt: TGTGCCAGCAGCCAAGAAAAATTGACAACTTTCTTTTCCTACGAGCAGTACTTC
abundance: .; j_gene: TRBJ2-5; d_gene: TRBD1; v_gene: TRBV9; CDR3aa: CASSGRDRGAETQYF; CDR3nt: TGTGCCAGCAGCGGCCGGGACAGGGGTGCGGAGACCCAGTACTTC
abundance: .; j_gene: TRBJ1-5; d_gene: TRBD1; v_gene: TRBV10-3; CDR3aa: CAIGGQGADQPQHF; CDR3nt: TGTGCCATTGGGGGGCAGGGGGCAGACCAGCCCCAGCATTTT
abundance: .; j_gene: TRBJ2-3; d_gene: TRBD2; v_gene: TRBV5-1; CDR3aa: CASRRLASSTDTQYF; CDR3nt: TGCGCCAGCAGGAGACTAGCGTCTAGCACAGATACGCAGTATTTT
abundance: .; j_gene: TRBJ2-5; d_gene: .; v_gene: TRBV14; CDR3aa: CASSQGGFKQETQYF; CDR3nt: TGTGCCAGCAGCCAAGGGGGGTTTAAACAAGAGACCCAGTACTTC